Listed here are 4 T cell receptor beta chains from one sample, sequenced in a study of cytomegalovirus exposure and HLA in healthy donors. The study ran its PCR with 60 Vbeta and 13 Jbeta primers. Assay: immunoSEQ multiplex PCR; the TCRdb copy retains only in-frame clones and omits some. Of about 110,000 clones in the sample, roughly 82% were seen once. Sample: PBMCs. The receptors derive from a woman between 50 and 59 years old in good health and CMV-seropositive.

V and J are TRBV18 and TRBJ2-7, with a possible D match to TRBD2 (6 bases). CDR1 is KGHSH, CDR2 LQKENI, per germline. The CDR3 is 16 amino acids. Trimming took 3 bases from V and 7 from J, leaving 22 bases between them. CDR3 loop: CASSPYAGQAKPEQYF. CDR3 bases: TGTGCCAGCTCACCCTACGCGGGGCAGGCCAAACCGGAGCAGTACTTC.

This clone was counted a few times. The chain recombines TRBV4-1 with TRBJ2-7; tentatively, D is TRBD1 (6 bases). Trimming removed 2 bases at V and 12 bases at J, with 14 bases between. CDR1 and CDR2 (germline): MGHRA, YSYEKL. The CDR3 has 12 amino acids. The CDR3 DNA follows: TGCGCCAGCAGCCAACTACAGGGTTCCATGTACTTC. Translated: CASSQLQGSMYF.

V and J are TRBV18 and TRBJ1-1, with no clear D. This CDR3 is built from 17 residues. The germline V gene has CDR1 KGHSH and CDR2 LQKENI. Trimming stripped 3 bases from V and 5 bases from J, with 22 bases between. The CDR3 spells CASSPLQPRSAGTEAFF. The CDR3 nucleotides read TGTGCCAGCTCACCCTTACAACCAAGGAGTGCGGGTACTGAAGCTTTCTTT.

This clone was recorded only once. The chain uses TRBV28 and TRBJ1-2; 9 bases match TRBD1. Trimming took 4 bases from V and 6 from J; bases not matched to a gene: 9. Germline V gives CDR1 MDHEN, CDR2 SYDVKM. CDR3 length equals 15 residues. CDR3 region: CASSSTGGRIHGYTF. In DNA, the CDR3 is TGTGCCAGCAGTTCAACAGGGGGCCGTATACATGGCTACACCTTC.